Listed here are 12 T cell receptor beta chains from one sample, sequenced in a study of cytomegalovirus exposure and HLA in healthy donors. The table came from immunoSEQ multiplex PCR; TCRdb's copy has only in-frame clones and leaves some out. Of 150,000 to 200,000 clones in the sample, more than 70% were seen once. Sequences were obtained from PBMCs. These receptors were taken from a woman aged 18-29 years in good health and CMV-seronegative.

This clone was counted a single time. The chain couples TRBV7-8 to TRBJ2-7; D gene unclear. V shed 2 bases and J shed 0 bases, with 11 bases lying between them. The germline gives CDR1 SGHVS, CDR2 FQNEAQ. The length of the CDR3 is 15 residues. This CDR3 is CASSLKAQSSYEQYF. Here the CDR3 DNA reads TGTGCCAGCAGCTTAAAAGCTCAATCCTCCTACGAGCAGTACTTC.

CDR3 bases: TGTGCCAGCAGGCGGGACGAAACCTACAATGAGCAGTTCTTC. This codes for CASRRDETYNEQFF. J is TRBJ2-1 and V is TRBV2; tentative D call: TRBD2 (6 bases). The V gene lost 6 bases and the J gene lost 2 bases, with 11 bases spanning the gap. The germline CDR1 and CDR2 sequences are SNHLY and FYNNEI. The CDR3 is made up of 14 amino acids. Full variable domain (remainder filled in from reference TRBV2 and TRBJ2-1): EPEVTQTPSHQVTQMGQEVILRCVPISNHLYFYWYRQILGQKVEFLVSFYNNEISEKSEIFDDQFSVERPDGSNFTLKIRSTKLEDSAMYFCASRRDETYNEQFFGPGTRLTVL.

The rearrangement links TRBV30 to TRBJ1-1; a possible D gene is TRBD1 (6 bases). This CDR3 is 13 amino acids long. V was cut by 5 bases and J by 5 bases, with 15 bases left in between. Germline assignment: CDR1 GTSNPN and CDR2 SVGIG (reference sequence). CDR3 sequence (DNA): TGTGCCTGGCTTGGGACATTTGGGACTGAAGCTTTCTTT. Its translation: CAWLGTFGTEAFF.

The rearrangement links TRBV5-5 to TRBJ2-2; D may be TRBD1 (6 bases). Looked up from germline, CDR1 is SGHKS and CDR2 is YYEKEE (reference sequence). Deletions cut 2 bases from V and 6 bases from J, with 14 bases between. The CDR3 is 15 residues long. CDR3 sequence reads: CASSFLGAAAGELFF. CDR3 coding DNA: TGTGCCAGCAGCTTTTTGGGGGCTGCAGCCGGGGAGCTGTTTTTT.

This clone was picked up one time. The rearrangement links TRBV2 to TRBJ1-4, with 8 bases lining up with TRBD1. V dropped 3 bases and J dropped 7; count of bases not matched to a gene: 4. Germline V gene sequence: CDR1 SNHLY, CDR2 FYNNEI. The CDR3 sequence is 14 residues long. The CDR3 here is CASSDWTGFEKLFF. Here the CDR3 DNA reads TGTGCCAGCAGTGATTGGACAGGGTTTGAAAAACTGTTTTTT.

The CDR3 sequence: CASSQRSLSSYNSPLHF. CDR3 nucleotide sequence: TGTGCCAGCAGCCAAAGGAGCTTGAGCTCCTATAATTCACCCCTCCACTTT. J is TRBJ1-6 and V is TRBV14; D is undetermined. The CDR3 covers 17 residues. CDR1 SGHDN and CDR2 FVKESK come from the germline V gene. The ends were cut back, 2 bases at V and 0 bases at J, with 11 bases in the middle.

DNA of the CDR3: TGTGCCAGCAGCTGGGGGACATACGCTAACTATGGCTACACCTTC. Translation gives CASSWGTYANYGYTF. The V gene is TRBV7-2, the J gene TRBJ1-2; possibly TRBD1 for D (6 bases). The germline gives CDR1 SGHTA, CDR2 FQGNSA. This CDR3 comprises 15 residues. The V end was cut by 4 bases, the J end by 0 bases, with 12 bases between.

The V call is TRBV7-9, the J call TRBJ2-2; 9 nucleotides agree with TRBD1. The junction had 8 bases not matched to a gene; V was cut back by 5 bases and J by 4 bases. The CDR3 covers 16 residues. Germline-derived CDR1 and CDR2 are SEHNR and FQNEAQ (reference sequence). CDR3 residues: CASSLGQGSGTGELFF. Written as DNA, the CDR3 is TGTGCCAGCAGCCTCGGACAGGGGAGTGGCACCGGGGAGCTGTTTTTT.

Only one count was recorded for this clone. Other DNA sequences in this sample translate to the same CDR3. CDR3 protein: CASSLGVMNTEAFF. The CDR3 nucleotides are TGCGCCAGCAGCTTAGGAGTGATGAACACTGAAGCTTTCTTT. The chain links TRBV5-1 to TRBJ1-1; no reliable D call. This CDR3 has 14 amino acids. From germline, CDR1 is SGHRS and CDR2 YFSETQ. Trimming removed 2 bases from V and 0 bases from J, with 8 bases in between.

The chain recombines TRBV4-2 with TRBJ1-5; 7 bases map to TRBD1. Trimming at V came to 2 bases and at J to 3 bases, leaving 7 bases not matched to a gene. CDR1 and CDR2 from the germline V gene are LGHNA and YNFKEQ. This CDR3 is 16 amino acids long. The CDR3 region is CASSQLPGQINQPQHF. The CDR3 DNA sequence: TGTGCCAGCAGCCAACTTCCGGGACAGATCAATCAGCCCCAGCATTTT.

The genes are TRBV15 and TRBJ1-1; a possible D gene is TRBD1 (5 bases). The CDR3 spans 15 residues. Germline V lookup: CDR1 LNHNV, CDR2 YYDKDF (reference sequence). Trimming cost V 1 base and J 0 bases, with 9 bases left between them. The CDR3 DNA is TGTGCCACCAGCAGAGCGGGGGGGATGAACACTGAAGCTTTCTTT. Translated: CATSRAGGMNTEAFF. Full variable domain (outside the CDR3, taken from reference TRBV15 and TRBJ1-1): DAMVIQNPRYQVTQFGKPVTLSCSQTLNHNVMYWYQQKSSQAPKLLFHYYDKDFNNEADTPDNFQSRRPNTSFCFLDIRSPGLGDTAMYLCATSRAGGMNTEAFFGQGTRLTVV.

The chain has TRBV30 and TRBJ1-1; 7 positions agree with TRBD1. CDR1 GTSNPN and CDR2 SVGIG come from the germline V gene (reference sequence). The CDR3 length is 13 residues. After removal of 7 bases from V and 2 bases from J, the junction contained 7 bases not matched to a gene. The CDR3 loop is CALDRFENTEAFF. CDR3 bases: TGTGCCTTGGACAGGTTTGAAAACACTGAAGCTTTCTTT.